This TCR beta chain was identified in a study of control samples from healthy donors and cancer patients. Sequencing was performed with immunoSEQ multiplex PCR; in TCRdb, only in-frame clones are kept and a portion is missing. The sample has about 180,000 clones, about 90% seen once; the top ten hold around 1.4%. Germline-derived CDR1 and CDR2 are SGHDT and YYEEEE. V dropped 0 bases and J dropped 4 bases, with 11 bases sitting between them. This CDR3 is built from 14 residues. The sequencing sample was made of blood. The chain joins TRBV5-6 to TRBJ2-7; D is unresolved. This receptor was taken from a woman aged 45-65 years in good health. CDR3 DNA: TGTGCCAGCAGCTTGGGGTCAGAGTTATACGAGCAGTACTTC. Protein sequence: CASSLGSELYEQYF.